A single sample gave rise to the 2 T cell receptor beta chains below, sequenced in a study of response to subunit inactivated influenza vaccine. TCRdb reprocessed the RT-PCR reads with MiXCR, giving one entry per CDR3 protein. This table holds fewer than 750,000 distinct CDR3 sequences, around 13% found once. The sample was PBMCs from blood, taken 11 to 12 days after vaccination. The receptors were sampled from a man in his forties or fifties who received an inactivated influenza vaccine.

A few counts support this clonotype. This CDR3 is CASSLWEGQGLTEAFF. CDR3 nucleotides: TGTGCCAGCAGTTTATGGGAGGGACAGGGGTTAACTGAAGCTTTCTTT. The chain couples TRBV28 to TRBJ1-1; 10 bases align to TRBD1. Germline lookup yields CDR1 MDHEN and CDR2 SYDVKM. The trim removed 0 bases at V and 5 bases at J, leaving 6 bases unmatched. The CDR3 spans 16 residues.

A few counts support this clonotype. This chain links TRBV24-1 with TRBJ1-1; perhaps TRBD1 as D (5 bases). Germline-derived CDR1 and CDR2 are KGHDR and SFDVKD. The CDR3 is 15 amino acids. V was clipped by 4 bases and J by 4 bases, with 15 bases between them. The CDR3 loop reads CATSEAGTGVTEAFF. CDR3 DNA: TGTGCCACCAGTGAGGCCGGGACTGGGGTCACTGAAGCTTTCTTT.